The T cell receptor (beta chain) described here comes from a study of shared clonotypes between healthy human individuals. About the research overall: The plates for each donor numbered three CD4 naive, three CD4 memory, two CD8 naive and one CD8 memory.

Comments on this clone: Its antigen is not known.

Findings of the study overall: Since donors were few, the genetic and exposure-history diversity represented was limited.

Tens of thousands of T cell genomes, or around 180 ng DNA, went into the sorted-subset replicate PCRs. Sequenced by immunoSEQ multiplex PCR; TCRdb stores in-frame clones only, minus some. The sample includes about 2.3 million clones, 85% to 95% of them seen just once. The source is a young man in good health. Some clones in this sample may be carry-over from other donors' samples. The sample was naive CD4+ T cells from PBMCs. Subset: CD45RA+ positively selected.

The CDR3 DNA sequence: TGTGCCAGCAGCTTAGCCCTCTTATACGAGCAGTACTTC. Protein: CASSLALLYEQYF. This chain joins TRBV7-9 and TRBJ2-7, with D uncertain. CDR1 SEHNR and CDR2 FQNEAQ come from the germline V gene (reference sequence). The CDR3 has 13 residues. The V and J ends lost 0 bases and 4 bases respectively, with 7 bases between them.